What follows are 6 T cell receptor beta chains derived from one specimen sequenced in a study of cytomegalovirus exposure and HLA in healthy donors. Primers for the PCR totalled 60 Vbeta and 13 Jbeta. Sequenced by immunoSEQ multiplex PCR; TCRdb stores in-frame clones only, minus some. The sample shows under 200,000 clones, 65% to 70% of them seen only once. The sequencing input was PBMCs. These receptors all come from a young woman in good health and CMV-seropositive.

This chain links TRBV15 with TRBJ2-3; D is unresolved. V dropped 1 base and J dropped 4 bases, with 21 bases sitting between them. In germline, CDR1 is LNHNV, CDR2 YYDKDF (reference sequence). The CDR3 loop spans 18 amino acids. In nucleotides, the CDR3 is TGTGCCACCAGCAGAGTATTGGCTAGAGTATCTTCGGCAGATACGCAGTATTTT. This gives the protein CATSRVLARVSSADTQYF.

The V gene is TRBV19, the J gene TRBJ2-3; 12 nucleotides line up with TRBD2. Germline V gene lookup returns CDR1 LNHDA and CDR2 SQIVND (reference sequence). V was pared by 10 bases and J by 6 bases, with 8 bases of the junction left unmatched. CDR3 length equals 14 residues. DNA of the CDR3: TGTGCCACCTCACTAGCGGGAGGCCCCGATACGCAGTATTTT. Translating gives CATSLAGGPDTQYF.

CDR3 DNA sequence: TGTGCCAGTAAGCGGTCCTACAGTTCCTACAATGAGCAGTTCTTC. Its translation is CASKRSYSSYNEQFF. J is TRBJ2-1 and V is TRBV19, with a weak D call TRBD2 (5 bases). The V and J ends lost 7 bases and 1 base respectively, with 14 bases between them. Looked up from germline, CDR1 is LNHDA and CDR2 is SQIVND (reference sequence). This CDR3 has 15 residues.

The chain employs TRBV29-1 and TRBJ1-1; no firm D call. Trimming removed 4 bases at V and 5 bases at J, with 17 bases between. Germline-derived CDR1 and CDR2 are SQVTM and ANQGSEA. The CDR3 totals 14 residues. The CDR3 reads CSVAGGTYSTEAFF. For the CDR3, the DNA is TGCAGCGTTGCGGGAGGTACATACTCGACTGAAGCTTTCTTT.

The J gene is TRBJ2-2, the V gene TRBV6-1, with TRBD1 identical over 8 bases. Germline values: CDR1 MNHNS, CDR2 SASEGT. Trimming removed 8 bases from V and 2 bases from J; junction bases left unmatched: 7. This CDR3 spans 15 amino acids. CDR3 in amino acids: CASGQQGVNTGELFF. DNA of the CDR3: TGTGCCAGCGGACAACAGGGGGTAAACACCGGGGAGCTGTTTTTT.

This rearrangement joins TRBV11-1 to TRBJ2-5; maybe TRBD2 (6 bases). CDR1 and CDR2 (germline): SGHAT, FQDESV (reference sequence). The CDR3 is 14 residues long. V was shortened by 5 bases and J by 5 bases, with 15 bases between the two germline ends. This chain's CDR3 is CASSPRTIGETQYF. The CDR3 region has the DNA TGTGCCAGCAGCCCTCGGACTATCGGGGAGACCCAGTACTTC. The variable domain in full, with the rest retrieved from reference TRBV11-1 and TRBJ2-5, is EAEVAQSPRYKITEKSQAVAFWCDPISGHATLYWYRQILGQGPELLVQFQDESVVDDSQLPKDRFSAERLKGVDSTLKIQPAELGDSAMYLCASSPRTIGETQYFGPGTRLLVL.